The present TCR beta chain was sequenced within a study of cytomegalovirus exposure and HLA in healthy donors. From germline, CDR1 is LGHNA and CDR2 YSLEER. This CDR3 has 18 residues. V lost 1 base, J lost 3 bases, and 13 bases stayed unmatched. The PCR ran on 60 Vbeta and 13 Jbeta primers. Measured with immunoSEQ multiplex PCR; TCRdb has only the in-frame clones, and not every one. The sample has 95,000 to 150,000 clones, about 81% seen once; the top ten hold approximately 1%. Regarding the study as a whole: TRBV6-2, TRBV6-3 and some other V segments were excluded as indistinguishable.

This clone was detected only once. The antigen remains unidentified. This rearrangement joins TRBV4-3 to TRBJ2-5, with TRBD2 identical over 8 bases. The clonotype was recovered from a woman aged 25-40 years in good health and CMV-seronegative. The sample was PBMCs. The chain's CDR3 is CASSQAPGAGGAKETQYF. The CDR3 region has the DNA TGCGCCAGCAGCCAAGCCCCGGGGGCGGGAGGCGCAAAAGAGACCCAGTACTTC.